The 21 T cell receptor beta chains below all came from one sample that was sequenced in a study of cytomegalovirus exposure and HLA in healthy donors. The PCR ran on 60 Vbeta and 13 Jbeta primers. Sequencing used immunoSEQ multiplex PCR; TCRdb keeps in-frame clones, though not all of them. The sample lists around 180,000 clones; roughly 80% were seen once. The specimen sequenced was PBMCs. These receptors came from a male donor in good health and CMV-seronegative.

The chain uses TRBV29-1 and TRBJ2-7; 9 nucleotides agree with TRBD1. V lost 4 bases and J lost 4; bases outside the gene matches: 11. This CDR3 spans 15 amino acids. Per germline, CDR1 SQVTM and CDR2 ANQGSEA. CDR3 sequence reads: CSVGPGTGNTYEQYF. CDR3 coding DNA: TGCAGCGTTGGACCCGGGACAGGGAATACGTACGAGCAGTACTTC.

The chain recombines TRBV15 with TRBJ2-1; 9 bases line up with TRBD2. CDR3 length: 18 amino acids. Losses at the gene ends were 7 bases for V and 0 bases for J; bases not matched to a gene: 13. Germline CDR1 and CDR2: LNHNV and YYDKDF (reference sequence). The CDR3 sequence is CATNPGTSPSSSYNEQFF. CDR3 DNA sequence: TGTGCCACCAACCCCGGGACTAGCCCCTCCAGCTCCTACAATGAGCAGTTCTTC.

CDR3 sequence: CASSQNLAGGLTGELFF. The CDR3 nucleotides are TGTGCCAGCAGCCAAAATCTAGCGGGAGGGCTTACCGGGGAGCTGTTTTTT. The V call is TRBV4-2, the J call TRBJ2-2; TRBD2 agrees at 12 bases. The germline V gene has CDR1 LGHNA and CDR2 YNFKEQ. J lost 5 bases, V lost 2 bases, and 6 bases had no gene match. The length of the CDR3 is 17 residues.

The rearrangement links TRBV27 to TRBJ2-3, with 7 bases that match TRBD1. Losses at the gene ends were 3 bases for V and 1 base for J; bases not matched to a gene: 7. Germline CDR1 MNHEY, CDR2 SMNVEV (reference sequence). The CDR3 length is 16 residues. CDR3 nucleotide sequence: TGTGCCAGCAGTTTGTCACAGGGGTCTGGCACAGATACGCAGTATTTT. Its translation: CASSLSQGSGTDTQYF.

This clone was seen a few times. The chain is built from TRBV27 and TRBJ2-7, with D tentatively TRBD1 (5 bases). This CDR3 is 14 amino acids long. Trimming stripped 3 bases from V and 6 bases from J, with 15 bases between. Germline V CDR1 and CDR2: MNHEY, SMNVEV (reference sequence). This chain's CDR3 is CASSFRHRSGEQYF. The CDR3 DNA follows: TGTGCCAGCAGTTTTCGTCACAGGTCCGGCGAGCAGTACTTC.

The chain combines TRBV5-1 with TRBJ2-5, with a weak D call TRBD2 (7 bases). CDR3 length: 21 residues. Germline values: CDR1 SGHRS, CDR2 YFSETQ. The V gene lost 1 base and the J gene lost 2 bases, with 30 bases spanning the gap. Here the CDR3 reads CASSLRGNRLRGSTKQETQYF. The DNA of the CDR3 is TGCGCCAGCAGCTTGAGGGGGAACCGGTTGCGGGGGTCGACAAAACAAGAGACCCAGTACTTC.

V and J are TRBV27 and TRBJ2-3, with 7 bases identical to TRBD2. The ends lost 0 bases at V and 5 bases at J; junction bases unmatched: 5. Germline V gene data show CDR1 as MNHEY and CDR2 as SMNVEV (reference sequence). CDR3 size: 15 residues. The CDR3 reads CASSLSSGSGDTQYF. As DNA, the CDR3 is TGTGCCAGCAGTTTATCTAGCGGGTCTGGAGATACGCAGTATTTT.

The chain uses TRBV18 and TRBJ2-2; D is perhaps TRBD2 (6 bases). The CDR3 spans 16 residues. The V gene's germline CDR1 is KGHSH and CDR2 LQKENI. Trimming pared 3 bases from V and 0 bases from J, leaving 11 bases between. CDR3 sequence (DNA): TGTGCCAGCTCACCCTTCGCGGGAACGAACACCGGGGAGCTGTTTTTT. Translation: CASSPFAGTNTGELFF.

The chain joins TRBV9 to TRBJ2-5, with 10 nucleotides matching TRBD2. The V gene's germline CDR1 is SGDLS and CDR2 YYNGEE. This CDR3 has 17 amino acids. The V segment lost 3 bases and the J segment 3 bases; nucleotides outside the gene matches: 11. The DNA for the CDR3 is TGTGCCAGCAGCGGTCCTCGTGGGCTAGCGGGAGAAGAGACCCAGTACTTC. It codes for CASSGPRGLAGEETQYF.

This chain joins TRBV4-1 and TRBJ1-6; 9 nucleotides agree with TRBD1. This CDR3 has 16 residues. Germline lookup yields CDR1 MGHRA and CDR2 YSYEKL. J lost 3 bases, V lost 4 bases, and 4 bases had no gene match. The chain's CDR3 is CASSLRTGDYNSPLHF. The CDR3 nucleotides are TGCGCCAGCAGCCTCAGGACAGGGGACTATAATTCACCCCTCCACTTT.

The gene calls are TRBV27 and TRBJ2-1; 7 bases agree with TRBD2. The CDR3 sequence is 12 residues long. Looked up from germline, CDR1 is MNHEY and CDR2 is SMNVEV (reference sequence). The CDR3 reads CASEGGLGEQFF. CDR3 nucleotide sequence: TGTGCTTCGGAGGGAGGGTTGGGTGAGCAGTTCTTC.

This sequence joins TRBV4-2 and TRBJ1-1, with D perhaps TRBD1 (6 bases). Trimming removed 3 bases at V and 7 bases at J, with 18 bases between. The germline gives CDR1 LGHNA, CDR2 YNFKEQ. The CDR3 length is 15 residues. The CDR3 spells CASSQGGGTGDEAFF. The CDR3 coding sequence is TGTGCCAGCAGCCAGGGTGGGGGCACAGGTGATGAAGCTTTCTTT.

The chain carries TRBV5-8 and TRBJ2-5; D is undetermined. The CDR3 totals 15 residues. Looked up from germline, CDR1 is SGHTS and CDR2 is YDEGEE. V gave up 0 bases and J gave up 13 bases, with 22 bases separating them. CDR3 protein: CASSLAGGTSAPPYF. CDR3 DNA sequence: TGTGCCAGCAGCTTGGCCGGCGGAACCTCAGCTCCCCCGTACTTC.

The CDR3, as DNA: TGTGCCAGCGGGGGACAGGGGGCTAATGAGCAGTTCTTC. Encoded protein: CASGGQGANEQFF. The chain links TRBV7-2 to TRBJ2-1; TRBD1 agrees at 12 bases. The CDR3 is 13 residues long. With 8 bases clipped from V and 7 bases from J, the junction kept 3 bases outside the gene matches. Germline V gene data show CDR1 as SGHTA and CDR2 as FQGNSA.

This chain uses TRBV5-4 with TRBJ1-4; the D gene is possibly TRBD1 (6 bases). Germline V gene lookup returns CDR1 SGHNT and CDR2 YYREEE (reference sequence). Trimming stripped 4 bases from V and 8 bases from J, with 15 bases between. The CDR3 has 14 amino acids. In DNA, the CDR3 is TGTGCCAGCAGCCCGGACAGTCAACGAGAAAAACTGTTTTTT. It yields the protein CASSPDSQREKLFF. Complete variable domain (other parts from reference TRBV5-4 and TRBJ1-4): ETGVTQSPTHLIKTRGQQVTLRCSSQSGHNTVSWYQQALGQGPQFIFQYYREEENGRGNFPPRFSGLQFPNYSSELNVNALELDDSALYLCASSPDSQREKLFFGSGTQLSVL.

The chain employs TRBV18 and TRBJ2-3; 8 bases align to TRBD2. The CDR3 covers 16 residues. The V and J ends lost 0 bases and 2 bases, in that order; junction bases with no gene match: 4. The germline V gene has CDR1 KGHSH and CDR2 LQKENI. CDR3 coding DNA: TGTGCCAGCTCACCACCTGGCGGGAGGACCACAGATACGCAGTATTTT. Protein sequence: CASSPPGGRTTDTQYF.

The chain has TRBV6-6 and TRBJ2-7; 11 bases map to TRBD1. Germline CDR1 and CDR2: MNHNY and SVGAGI (reference sequence). Losses at the gene ends were 8 bases for V and 12 bases for J; bases not matched to a gene: 12. The length of the CDR3 is 13 residues. This CDR3 is CASVGQGVDLPYF. CDR3 DNA sequence: TGTGCCAGCGTGGGACAGGGGGTGGACCTTCCGTACTTC.

This chain joins TRBV19 and TRBJ2-3; D may be TRBD1 (6 bases). CDR1 is LNHDA and CDR2 is SQIVND in the germline V gene (reference sequence). Trimming cost V 5 bases and J 1 base, with 16 bases left between them. The CDR3 sequence is 16 residues long. CDR3 region: CASSQPGHTGTDTQYF. DNA for the CDR3: TGTGCCAGTAGTCAACCGGGACACACGGGCACAGATACGCAGTATTTT. The whole variable domain, filled in from reference TRBV19 and TRBJ2-3, reads DGGITQSPKYLFRKEGQNVTLSCEQNLNHDAMYWYRQDPGQGLRLIYYSQIVNDFQKGDIAEGYSVSREKKESFPLTVTSAQKNPTAFYLCASSQPGHTGTDTQYFGPGTRLTVL.

The sample holds a few counts of this clone. V is TRBV7-9 and J is TRBJ2-2, with TRBD1 matching 9 bases. With 6 bases clipped from V and 3 bases from J, the junction kept 8 bases outside the gene matches. The CDR3 totals 16 residues. Germline assignment: CDR1 SEHNR and CDR2 FQNEAQ (reference sequence). The CDR3 DNA sequence: TGTGCCAGCAGGAGACCGGGACAGGGATACACCGGGGAGCTGTTTTTT. Protein: CASRRPGQGYTGELFF.

The V gene is TRBV7-8, the J gene TRBJ1-5; a possible D gene is TRBD1 (6 bases). The CDR3 is 17 residues long. Trimming pared 5 bases from V and 0 bases from J, leaving 17 bases between. In germline, CDR1 is SGHVS, CDR2 FQNEAQ. DNA for the CDR3: TGTGCCAGCAGCGCCGAGGGGGGGGTATATAGCAATCAGCCCCAGCATTTT. Protein product: CASSAEGGVYSNQPQHF.

The chain joins TRBV6-4 to TRBJ2-1, with 9 bases identical to TRBD2. CDR1 and CDR2 from the germline V gene are MRHNA and SNTAGT. Trimming cost V 5 bases and J 8 bases; bases outside gene matches: 10. The CDR3 is 15 amino acids. The CDR3, as DNA: TGTGCCAGCAGTCTAGGCGGGGGGGCTGGGGATGAGCAGTTCTTC. This codes for CASSLGGGAGDEQFF.